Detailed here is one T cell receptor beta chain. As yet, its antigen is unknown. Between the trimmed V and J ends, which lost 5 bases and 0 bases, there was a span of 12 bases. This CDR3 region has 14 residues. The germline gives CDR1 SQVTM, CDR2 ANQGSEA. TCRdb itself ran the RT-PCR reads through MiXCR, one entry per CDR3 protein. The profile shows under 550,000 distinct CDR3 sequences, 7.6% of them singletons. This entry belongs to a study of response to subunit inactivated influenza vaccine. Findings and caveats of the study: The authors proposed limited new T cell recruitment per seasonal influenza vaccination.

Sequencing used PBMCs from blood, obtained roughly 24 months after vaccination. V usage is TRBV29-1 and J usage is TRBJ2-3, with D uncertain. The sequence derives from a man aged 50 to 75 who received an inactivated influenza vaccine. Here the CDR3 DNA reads TGCAGCGTTCTTGGGTCTTCTAGCACAGATACGCAGTATTTT. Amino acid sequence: CSVLGSSSTDTQYF.